Each of the 21 T cell receptor beta chains below was sequenced from the same sample in a study of T cell responses to AZD1222 COVID-19 vaccine. The table came from immunoSEQ multiplex PCR; TCRdb's copy has only in-frame clones and leaves some out. The data hold fewer than 250,000 clones, with 85% to 95% observed a single time. The sample was peripheral blood, taken on day 0 of MenACWY control vaccination. Receptors were obtained from an adult in good health.

The chain has TRBV7-2 and TRBJ1-6; a possible D gene is TRBD1 (5 bases). The ends were cut back, 4 bases at V and 14 bases at J, with 18 bases in the middle. Germline V gives CDR1 SGHTA, CDR2 FQGNSA. This CDR3 has 14 residues. CDR3 protein: CASSSSRQLTSLHF. DNA for the CDR3: TGTGCCAGCAGCTCGAGTAGACAGCTTACCTCCCTCCACTTT.

For the CDR3, the DNA is TGCGCCAGCAGCCAAGGGGCAGGGAGAGCTTTCTTT. This translates into CASSQGAGRAFF. This rearrangement joins TRBV4-1 to TRBJ1-1; possibly TRBD1 for D (5 bases). Germline CDR1 MGHRA, CDR2 YSYEKL. This CDR3 comprises 12 residues. V dropped 1 base and J dropped 10 bases, with 10 bases sitting between them.

V gene TRBV7-9 combines with J gene TRBJ2-5; D possibly corresponds to TRBD1 (6 bases). This CDR3 is 15 amino acids long. Trimming cost V 3 bases and J 3 bases, with 14 bases left between them. Germline V lookup: CDR1 SEHNR, CDR2 FQNEAQ (reference sequence). The CDR3 is CASSLTGMGEETQYF. The CDR3 nucleotides are TGTGCCAGCAGCTTGACAGGAATGGGGGAAGAGACCCAGTACTTC.

The V call is TRBV6-2 or TRBV6-3, the J call TRBJ2-7; tentatively, D is TRBD1 (5 bases). In germline, CDR1 is MNHEY, CDR2 SVGEGT. The CDR3 sequence is 14 residues long. Between the trimmed V and J ends, which lost 0 bases and 4 bases, there was a span of 10 bases. The CDR3 region has the DNA TGTGCCAGCAGTTACTCGCACAGGAGTTACGAGCAGTACTTC. Residues: CASSYSHRSYEQYF.

J is TRBJ1-2 and V is TRBV19; D unresolved. Germline CDR1 and CDR2: LNHDA and SQIVND (reference sequence). Trimming pared 4 bases from V and 4 bases from J, leaving 16 bases between. The CDR3 sequence is 15 residues long. The CDR3 reads CASSTSLSGGYGYTF. The CDR3 DNA is TGTGCCAGTAGTACCTCCCTATCCGGCGGCTATGGCTACACCTTC. Based on the CDR3 plus reference TRBV19 and TRBJ1-2, the full variable domain is DGGITQSPKYLFRKEGQNVTLSCEQNLNHDAMYWYRQDPGQGLRLIYYSQIVNDFQKGDIAEGYSVSREKKESFPLTVTSAQKNPTAFYLCASSTSLSGGYGYTFGSGTRLTVV.

The chain combines TRBV6-5 with TRBJ1-4; 8 nucleotides match TRBD1. Germline V CDR1 and CDR2: MNHEY, SVGAGI. After removal of 2 bases from V and 8 bases from J, the junction contained 10 bases not matched to a gene. The CDR3 is 16 residues long. CDR3 DNA sequence: TGTGCCAGCAGTTACGGGGATGGCAGGGGGCGGGAAAAACTGTTTTTT. Protein: CASSYGDGRGREKLFF.

This chain links TRBV7-8 with TRBJ1-2; D not resolved. V was cut by 4 bases and J by 1 base, with 7 bases left in between. Germline CDR1 reads SGHVS; CDR2 reads FQNEAQ. This CDR3 is 13 amino acids long. The CDR3 spells CASSSGSNYGYTF. For the CDR3, the DNA is TGTGCCAGCAGCTCCGGGAGTAACTATGGCTACACCTTC.

This chain links TRBV4-2 with TRBJ1-4; TRBD1 agrees at 9 bases. The CDR3 sequence is 17 residues long. Germline assignment: CDR1 LGHNA and CDR2 YNFKEQ. The trim removed 5 bases at V and 0 bases at J, leaving 7 bases unmatched. CDR3 DNA: TGTGCCAGCAGCTTCCGGGACAGGGCTGCAACTAATGAAAAACTGTTTTTT. Residues: CASSFRDRAATNEKLFF.

The chain combines TRBV28 with TRBJ1-5, with TRBD1 identical over 9 bases. With 4 bases clipped from V and 6 bases from J, the junction kept 7 bases outside the gene matches. Germline CDR1 and CDR2: MDHEN and SYDVKM. The CDR3 consists of 15 residues. CDR3 bases: TGTGCCAGCAGTTCTGCCGGGACAGGGTTTCAGCCCCAGCATTTT. As protein: CASSSAGTGFQPQHF.

V is TRBV7-2 and J is TRBJ1-3, with D uncertain. Germline V gene lookup returns CDR1 SGHTA and CDR2 FQGNSA. With 1 base removed from V and 0 bases from J, the gap between germline ends came to 10 bases. This CDR3 has 16 residues. CDR3 residues: CASSLVRGSSGNTIYF. The CDR3 DNA sequence: TGTGCCAGCAGCTTAGTCCGCGGCAGCTCTGGAAACACCATATATTTT.

As regards this clone: The sample has other DNA sequences that encode this CDR3 too. This sequence joins TRBV5-1 and TRBJ2-1; D remains ambiguous. This CDR3 has 12 amino acids. The germline V gene encodes CDR1 SGHRS and CDR2 YFSETQ. Between the trimmed V and J ends, which lost 0 bases and 7 bases, there was a span of 5 bases. CDR3 bases: TGCGCCAGCAGCTTGGCCGGAAATGAGCAGTTCTTC. Protein: CASSLAGNEQFF.

This clone was counted once. This rearrangement joins TRBV2 to TRBJ1-4; D may be TRBD1 (5 bases). CDR1 is SNHLY, CDR2 FYNNEI, per germline. V dropped 7 bases and J dropped 5 bases, with 17 bases sitting between them. CDR3 length: 15 amino acids. The CDR3 nucleotides are TGTGCCAGCACCGAAAGTGGGGGGGGAAATGAAAAACTGTTTTTT. Protein product: CASTESGGGNEKLFF.

This sequence joins TRBV11-2 and TRBJ1-2; D is unresolved. The CDR3 covers 13 residues. Trimming pared 5 bases from V and 6 bases from J, leaving 13 bases between. Germline V gives CDR1 SGHAT, CDR2 FQNNGV. The CDR3 nucleotides read TGTGCCAGCAGCCGCCGACTGATCGATGGCTACACCTTC. Protein product: CASSRRLIDGYTF.

J is TRBJ2-7 and V is TRBV5-4; the D gene could be TRBD1 or TRBD2 (6 bases each). With 4 bases removed from V and 3 bases from J, the gap between germline ends came to 14 bases. The CDR3 consists of 14 residues. The germline CDR1 and CDR2 sequences are SGHNT and YYREEE (reference sequence). As DNA, the CDR3 is TGTGCCAGCAGCCCGGGGAAGGGGGGCTACGAGCAGTACTTC. The encoded protein is CASSPGKGGYEQYF. Complete variable domain (other parts from reference TRBV5-4 and TRBJ2-7): ETGVTQSPTHLIKTRGQQVTLRCSSQSGHNTVSWYQQALGQGPQFIFQYYREEENGRGNFPPRFSGLQFPNYSSELNVNALELDDSALYLCASSPGKGGYEQYFGPGTRLTVT.

The chain carries TRBV1 and TRBJ2-3. TRBV1 is a known pseudogene. The CDR3 extends over 17 amino acids. Here the CDR3 reads CTSSQGPCWVTTDTQYF. In nucleotides, the CDR3 is TGCACCAGCAGCCAAGGCCCATGCTGGGTTACTACAGATACGCAGTATTTT.

The chain has TRBV30 and TRBJ1-1; TRBD1 is a possible D gene (6 bases). Germline V gives CDR1 GTSNPN, CDR2 SVGIG (reference sequence). The V end lost 4 bases, the J end lost 0 bases, and 9 bases lay between the germline ends. The CDR3 sequence is 13 residues long. CDR3 bases: TGTGCCTGGACCCAGGGGCTGAACACTGAAGCTTTCTTT. Protein product: CAWTQGLNTEAFF.

The rearrangement uses TRBV10-3 and TRBJ1-6; no firm D call. The CDR3 length is 14 residues. Trimming stripped 2 bases from V and 14 bases from J, with 16 bases between. The germline V gene encodes CDR1 ENHRY and CDR2 SYGVKD. As DNA, the CDR3 is TGTGCCATCAGTGAGGGACTGTCGATTCAGGCCCTCCACTTT. This codes for CAISEGLSIQALHF.

This clone has more than one count but fewer than ten. The rearrangement links TRBV10-1 to TRBJ1-2; D call uncertain. The CDR3 runs 14 residues. Per the germline V gene, CDR1 is WNHNN and CDR2 is SYGVQD (reference sequence). Trimming removed 0 bases at V and 4 bases at J, with 9 bases between. The chain's CDR3 is CASSESPGVYGYTF. For the CDR3, the DNA is TGCGCCAGCAGTGAGTCACCCGGGGTCTATGGCTACACCTTC.

The table lists this clone with a count of one. This chain links TRBV5-4 with TRBJ2-1; no clear D. Deletions cut 4 bases from V and 4 bases from J, with 15 bases between. The CDR3 has 15 amino acids. Looked up from germline, CDR1 is SGHNT and CDR2 is YYREEE (reference sequence). CDR3 in DNA: TGTGCCAGCAGCCTGGACCCGGAATTTTACAATGAGCAGTTCTTC. Translation: CASSLDPEFYNEQFF.

This chain links TRBV29-1 with TRBJ2-3; 8 bases fit TRBD2. The CDR3 has 14 amino acids. Germline V CDR1 and CDR2: SQVTM, ANQGSEA. V lost 4 bases, J lost 0 bases, and 3 bases stayed unmatched. The DNA for the CDR3 is TGCAGCGTTGCATTAGCGGGAAGCACAGATACGCAGTATTTT. This encodes CSVALAGSTDTQYF.

CDR3 in amino acids: CASSSPSQGDTQYF. The CDR3 bases are TGTGCCAGCAGTTCCCCCTCACAGGGGGATACGCAGTATTTT. The chain recombines TRBV28 with TRBJ2-3; 7 bases fit TRBD1. The CDR3 runs 14 residues. With V trimmed by 4 bases and J by 6 bases, 7 bases remained unmatched. Germline lookup yields CDR1 MDHEN and CDR2 SYDVKM.